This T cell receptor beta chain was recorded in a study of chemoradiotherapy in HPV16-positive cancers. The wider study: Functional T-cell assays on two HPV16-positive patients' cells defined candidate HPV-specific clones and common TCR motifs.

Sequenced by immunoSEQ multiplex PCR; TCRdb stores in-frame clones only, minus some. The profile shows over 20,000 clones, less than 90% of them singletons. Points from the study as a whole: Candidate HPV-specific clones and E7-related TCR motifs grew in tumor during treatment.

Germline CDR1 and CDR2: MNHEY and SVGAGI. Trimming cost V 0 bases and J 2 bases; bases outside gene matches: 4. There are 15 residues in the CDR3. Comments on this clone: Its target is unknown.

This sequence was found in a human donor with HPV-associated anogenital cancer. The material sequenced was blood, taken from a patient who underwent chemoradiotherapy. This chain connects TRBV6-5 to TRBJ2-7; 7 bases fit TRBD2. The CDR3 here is CASSYSWGRAYEQYF. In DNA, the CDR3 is TGTGCCAGCAGTTACTCTTGGGGGAGGGCCTACGAGCAGTACTTC.